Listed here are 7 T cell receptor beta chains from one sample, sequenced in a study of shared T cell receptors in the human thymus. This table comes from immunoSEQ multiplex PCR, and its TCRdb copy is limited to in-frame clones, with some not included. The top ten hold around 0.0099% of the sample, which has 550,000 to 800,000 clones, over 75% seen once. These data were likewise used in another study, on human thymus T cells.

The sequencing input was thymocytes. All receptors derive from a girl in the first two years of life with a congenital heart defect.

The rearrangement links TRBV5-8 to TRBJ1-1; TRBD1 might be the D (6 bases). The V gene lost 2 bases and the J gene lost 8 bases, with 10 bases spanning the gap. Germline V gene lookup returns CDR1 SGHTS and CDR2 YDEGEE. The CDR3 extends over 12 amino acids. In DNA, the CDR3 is TGTGCCAGCAGCTTAAAGGGGACAGAAGCTTTCTTT. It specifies CASSLKGTEAFF.

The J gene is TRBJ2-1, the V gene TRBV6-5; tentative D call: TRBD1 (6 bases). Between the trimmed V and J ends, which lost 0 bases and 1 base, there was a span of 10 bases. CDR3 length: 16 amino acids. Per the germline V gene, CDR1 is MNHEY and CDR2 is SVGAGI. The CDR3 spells CASSYSGARSYNEQFF. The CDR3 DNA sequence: TGTGCCAGCAGTTACTCGGGGGCACGTTCCTACAATGAGCAGTTCTTC.

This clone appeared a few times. CDR3 nucleotide sequence: TGTGCCAGCAGGGGAGCTTATAGCAATCAGCCCCAGCATTTT. This gives the protein CASRGAYSNQPQHF. V usage is TRBV6-1 and J usage is TRBJ1-5; D ambiguous. This CDR3 contains 14 residues. V lost 6 bases and J 0 bases, leaving 9 bases between the germline ends. CDR1 is MNHNS and CDR2 is SASEGT in the germline V gene.

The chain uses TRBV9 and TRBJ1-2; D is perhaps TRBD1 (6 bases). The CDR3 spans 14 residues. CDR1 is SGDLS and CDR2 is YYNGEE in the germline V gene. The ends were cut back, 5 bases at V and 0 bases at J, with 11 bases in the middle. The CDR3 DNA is TGTGCCAGCAGGGGACAAGCCCCTAACTATGGCTACACCTTC. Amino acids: CASRGQAPNYGYTF.

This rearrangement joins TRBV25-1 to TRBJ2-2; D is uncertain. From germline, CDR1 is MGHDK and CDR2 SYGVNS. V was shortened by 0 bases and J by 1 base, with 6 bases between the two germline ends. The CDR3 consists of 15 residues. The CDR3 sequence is CASSEYRGNTGELFF. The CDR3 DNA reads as TGTGCCAGCAGTGAATATCGCGGGAACACCGGGGAGCTGTTTTTT.

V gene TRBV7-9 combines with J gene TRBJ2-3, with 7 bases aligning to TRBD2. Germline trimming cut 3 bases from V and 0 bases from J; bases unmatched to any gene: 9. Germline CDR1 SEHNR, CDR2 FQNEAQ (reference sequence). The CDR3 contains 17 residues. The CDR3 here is CASSFFLLADSTDTQYF. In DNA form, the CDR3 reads TGTGCCAGCAGCTTTTTTCTTCTAGCGGACAGCACAGATACGCAGTATTTT.

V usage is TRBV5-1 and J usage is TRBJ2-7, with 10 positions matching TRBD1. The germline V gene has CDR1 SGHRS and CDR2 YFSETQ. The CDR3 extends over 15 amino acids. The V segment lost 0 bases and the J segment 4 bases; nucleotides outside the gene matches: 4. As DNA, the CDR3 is TGCGCCAGCAGCTTGGAGGTGGGACAGGGGTACGAGCAGTACTTC. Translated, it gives CASSLEVGQGYEQYF.